This T cell receptor (beta chain) was sequenced during a study of T cell repertoires in cytomegalovirus infection. Study-wide background: Well-studied HLA-B-restricted epitopes and recently identified HLA-C-restricted epitopes of CMV were both used in the study. Study-wide findings and caveats: In two of eight donors, the top clonotype was HLA-C-restricted CMV-specific.

TCRdb recomputed calls from the reads with MiXCR, one row per CDR3 protein. Of 750,000 to 900,000 distinct CDR3 sequences in the sample, approximately 32% were seen once. The ends were cut back, 5 bases at V and 5 bases at J, with 12 bases in the middle. The CDR3 contains 13 residues. Germline V gene sequence: CDR1 SGHAT, CDR2 FQDESV (reference sequence). This clonotype was counted only a few times. Its specificity is unknown. The TCR was taken from a human donor in good health (CMV status not recorded). Some clones in this sample may be carry-over from other donors' samples. Source: cultured CD8+ T cells from PBMCs, taken from culture after CMV antigen stimulation. The chain is built from TRBV11-1 and TRBJ1-2; D may be TRBD1 (5 bases). As DNA, the CDR3 is TGTGCCAGCAGCCAAAGGGGACCGTATGGCTACACCTTC. Translating it yields CASSQRGPYGYTF.